This T cell receptor (beta chain) was found in a study of identical twins. Notes on the study in general: Memory repertoires showed no such pattern, whereas abundant cord blood beta clonotypes carried fewer insertions. Out-of-frame alpha sequences shared by twins showed excess low generation probability.

The authors used template switching to add a universal primer site and gave cDNA unique molecular identifiers. Using its own MiXCR run on the 5' RACE reads, TCRdb lists one record per CDR3 protein. The table records some 1,600,000 distinct CDR3 sequences, roughly a third of them present only once. CDR1 is MNHNY and CDR2 is SVGAGI in the germline V gene (reference sequence). The CDR3 has 12 residues. This clonotype was observed a few times. What it binds is not known. Sequencing input: cord blood. This TCR was sampled from a newborn girl in good health. This chain connects TRBV6-6 to TRBJ2-4; D remains ambiguous. The J call is in doubt because the DNA end fits TRBJ2-7 better. This CDR3 reads CASSNDLYEQYF. In nucleotides, the CDR3 is TGTGCCAGCAGTAACGACTTATACGAGCAGTACTTC.